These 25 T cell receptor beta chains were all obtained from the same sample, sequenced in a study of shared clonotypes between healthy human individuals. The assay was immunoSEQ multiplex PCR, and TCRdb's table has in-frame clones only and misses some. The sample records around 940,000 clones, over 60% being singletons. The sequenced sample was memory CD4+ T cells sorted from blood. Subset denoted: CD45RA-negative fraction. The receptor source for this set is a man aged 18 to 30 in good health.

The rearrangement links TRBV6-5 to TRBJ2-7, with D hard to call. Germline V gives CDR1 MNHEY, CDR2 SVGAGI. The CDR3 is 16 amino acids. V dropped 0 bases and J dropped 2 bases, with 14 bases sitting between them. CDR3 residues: CASSYSYWQPTYEQYF. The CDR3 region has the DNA TGTGCCAGCAGTTACTCCTACTGGCAGCCAACCTACGAGCAGTACTTC.

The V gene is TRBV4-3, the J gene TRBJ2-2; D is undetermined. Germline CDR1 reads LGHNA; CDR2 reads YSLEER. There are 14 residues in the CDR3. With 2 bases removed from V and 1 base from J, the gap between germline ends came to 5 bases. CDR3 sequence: CASSQLVNTGELFF. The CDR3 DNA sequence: TGCGCCAGCAGCCAACTAGTGAACACCGGGGAGCTGTTTTTT.

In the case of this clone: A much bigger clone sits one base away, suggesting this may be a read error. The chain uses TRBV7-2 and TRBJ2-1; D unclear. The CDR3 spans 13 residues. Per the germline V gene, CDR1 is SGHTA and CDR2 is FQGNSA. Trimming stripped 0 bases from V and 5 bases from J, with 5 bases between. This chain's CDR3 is CASSLAQDNEQFF. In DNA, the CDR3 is TGTGCCAGCAGCTTAGCTCAGGACAATGAGCAGTTCTTC.

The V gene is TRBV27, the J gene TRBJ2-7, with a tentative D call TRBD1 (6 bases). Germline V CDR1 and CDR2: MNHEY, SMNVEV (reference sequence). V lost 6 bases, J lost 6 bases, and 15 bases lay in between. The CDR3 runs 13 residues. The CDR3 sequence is CASRPNTGSEQYF. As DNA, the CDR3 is TGTGCCAGCAGACCAAATACAGGGAGCGAGCAGTACTTC.

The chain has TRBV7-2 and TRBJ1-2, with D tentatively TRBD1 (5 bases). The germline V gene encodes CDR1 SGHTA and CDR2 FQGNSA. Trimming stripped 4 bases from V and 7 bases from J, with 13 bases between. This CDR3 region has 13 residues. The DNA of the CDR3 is TGTGCCAGCAGCTCGGACACGTTTGGTGGCTACACCTTC. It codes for CASSSDTFGGYTF.

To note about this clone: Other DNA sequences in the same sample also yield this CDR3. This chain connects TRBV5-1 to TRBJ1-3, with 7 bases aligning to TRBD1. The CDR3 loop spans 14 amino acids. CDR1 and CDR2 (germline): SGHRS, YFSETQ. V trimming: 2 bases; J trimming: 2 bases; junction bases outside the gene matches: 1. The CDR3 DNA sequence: TGCGCCAGCAGCTTACAGGGGACTGGAAACACCATATATTTT. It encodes CASSLQGTGNTIYF. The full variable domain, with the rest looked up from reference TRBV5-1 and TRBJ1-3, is KAGVTQTPRYLIKTRGQQVTLSCSPISGHRSVSWYQQTPGQGLQFLFEYFSETQRNKGNFPGRFSGRQFSNSRSEMNVSTLELGDSALYLCASSLQGTGNTIYFGEGSWLTVV.

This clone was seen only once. CDR3 DNA sequence: TGTGCCAGCAGCTTAGGGAGCCGGGCCCAAGATACGCAGTATTTT. Amino acid sequence: CASSLGSRAQDTQYF. The J gene is TRBJ2-3, the V gene TRBV7-9, with D hard to call. CDR3 length: 15 amino acids. Trimming left V 1 base short and J 5 bases short, with 13 bases between. Germline loops: CDR1 SEHNR, CDR2 FQNEAQ (reference sequence).

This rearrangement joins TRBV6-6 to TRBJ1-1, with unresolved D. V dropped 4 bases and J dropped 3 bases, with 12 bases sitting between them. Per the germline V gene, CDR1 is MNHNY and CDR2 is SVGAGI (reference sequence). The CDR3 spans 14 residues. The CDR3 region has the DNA TGTGCCAGCAGTTCTTATAGTGGGGACACTGAAGCTTTCTTT. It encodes CASSSYSGDTEAFF.

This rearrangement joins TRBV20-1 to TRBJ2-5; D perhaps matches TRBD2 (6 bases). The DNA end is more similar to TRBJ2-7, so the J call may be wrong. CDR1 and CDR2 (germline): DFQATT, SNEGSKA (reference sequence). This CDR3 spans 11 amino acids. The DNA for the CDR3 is TGCAGTATCATCCCCGGGGGCGAGCAGTACTTC. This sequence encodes CSIIPGGEQYF.

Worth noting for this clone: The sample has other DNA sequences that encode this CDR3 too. The CDR3 reads CASSLGQGDGYTF. Written as DNA, the CDR3 is TGCGCCAGCAGCCTTGGACAGGGGGATGGCTACACCTTC. The chain combines TRBV5-1 with TRBJ1-2; TRBD1 matches at 10 bases. J lost 6 bases, V lost 4 bases, and 3 bases had no gene match. Germline V lookup: CDR1 SGHRS, CDR2 YFSETQ. This CDR3 contains 13 residues.

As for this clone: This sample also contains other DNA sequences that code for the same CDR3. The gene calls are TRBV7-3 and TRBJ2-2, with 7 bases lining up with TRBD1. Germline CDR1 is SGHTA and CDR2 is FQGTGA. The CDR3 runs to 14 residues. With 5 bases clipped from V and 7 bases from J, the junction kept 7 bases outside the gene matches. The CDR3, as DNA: TGTGCCAGCAGCCCGAGGGGGCGCAGCGGGGAGCTGTTTTTT. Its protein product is CASSPRGRSGELFF.

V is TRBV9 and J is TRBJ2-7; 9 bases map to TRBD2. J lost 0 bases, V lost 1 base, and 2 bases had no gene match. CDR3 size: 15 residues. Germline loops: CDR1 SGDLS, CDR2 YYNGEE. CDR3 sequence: CASSVTSGPSYEQYF. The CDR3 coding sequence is TGTGCCAGCAGCGTAACTAGCGGGCCCTCCTACGAGCAGTACTTC.

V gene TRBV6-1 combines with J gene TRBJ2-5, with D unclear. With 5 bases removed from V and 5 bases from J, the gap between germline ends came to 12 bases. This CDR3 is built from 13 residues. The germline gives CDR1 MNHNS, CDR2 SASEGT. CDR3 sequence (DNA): TGTGCCAGCAGTCGAGACGGGTACGAGACCCAGTACTTC. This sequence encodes CASSRDGYETQYF.

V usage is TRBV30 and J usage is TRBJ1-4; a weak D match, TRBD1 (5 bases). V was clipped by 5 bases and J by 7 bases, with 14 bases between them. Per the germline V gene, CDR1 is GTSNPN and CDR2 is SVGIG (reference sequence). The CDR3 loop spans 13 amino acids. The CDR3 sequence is CAWGTVRGEKLFF. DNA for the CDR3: TGTGCCTGGGGGACCGTACGGGGTGAAAAACTGTTTTTT. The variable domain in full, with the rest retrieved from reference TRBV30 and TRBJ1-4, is SQTIHQWPATLVQPVGSPLSLECTVEGTSNPNLYWYRQAAGRGLQLLFYSVGIGQISSEVPQNLSASRPQDRQFILSSKKLLLSDSGFYLCAWGTVRGEKLFFGSGTQLSVL.

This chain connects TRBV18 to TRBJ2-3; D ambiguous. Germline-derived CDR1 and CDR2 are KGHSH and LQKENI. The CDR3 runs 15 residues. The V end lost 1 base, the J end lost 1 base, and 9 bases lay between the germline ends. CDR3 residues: CASSPRGLGTDTQYF. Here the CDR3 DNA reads TGTGCCAGCTCACCACGGGGTTTAGGCACAGATACGCAGTATTTT.

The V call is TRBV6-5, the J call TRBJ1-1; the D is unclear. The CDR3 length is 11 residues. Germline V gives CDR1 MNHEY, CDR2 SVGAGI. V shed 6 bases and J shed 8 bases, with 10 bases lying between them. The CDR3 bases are TGTGCCAGCAGGTACAGATACGAAGCTTTCTTT. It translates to CASRYRYEAFF.

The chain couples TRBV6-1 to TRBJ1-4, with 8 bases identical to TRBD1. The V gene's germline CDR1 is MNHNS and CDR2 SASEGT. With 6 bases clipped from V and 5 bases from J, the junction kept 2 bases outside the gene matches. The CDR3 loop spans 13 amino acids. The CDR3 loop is CASRRTGNEKLFF. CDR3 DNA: TGTGCCAGCAGACGGACAGGGAATGAAAAACTGTTTTTT.

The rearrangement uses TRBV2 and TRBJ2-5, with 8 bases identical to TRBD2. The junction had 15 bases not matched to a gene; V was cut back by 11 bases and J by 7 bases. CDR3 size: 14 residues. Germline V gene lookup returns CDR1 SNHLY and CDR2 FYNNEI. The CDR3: CALGTGGPGATQYF. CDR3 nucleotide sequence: TGTGCCCTCGGAACGGGGGGGCCTGGTGCGACCCAGTACTTC. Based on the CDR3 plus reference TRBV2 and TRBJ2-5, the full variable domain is EPEVTQTPSHQVTQMGQEVILRCVPISNHLYFYWYRQILGQKVEFLVSFYNNEISEKSEIFDDQFSVERPDGSNFTLKIRSTKLEDSAMYFCALGTGGPGATQYFGPGTRLLVL.

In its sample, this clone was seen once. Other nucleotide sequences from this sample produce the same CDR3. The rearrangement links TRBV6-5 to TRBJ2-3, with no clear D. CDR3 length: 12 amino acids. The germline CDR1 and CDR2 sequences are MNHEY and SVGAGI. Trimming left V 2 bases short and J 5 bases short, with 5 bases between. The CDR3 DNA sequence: TGTGCCAGCAGTTACGCTGGAGATACGCAGTATTTT. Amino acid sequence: CASSYAGDTQYF.

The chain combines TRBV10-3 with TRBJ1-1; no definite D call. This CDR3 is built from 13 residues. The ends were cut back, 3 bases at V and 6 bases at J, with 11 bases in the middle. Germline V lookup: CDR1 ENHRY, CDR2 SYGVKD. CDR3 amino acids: CAISELGRSEAFF. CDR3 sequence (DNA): TGTGCCATCAGTGAATTGGGGAGATCTGAAGCTTTCTTT.

In DNA form, the CDR3 reads TGTGCCAGCAGCTTAGCGGGGGAAAGAGATACGCAGTATTTT. Residues: CASSLAGERDTQYF. This sequence joins TRBV7-8 and TRBJ2-3, with D possibly called TRBD1 or TRBD2 (5 bases each). The CDR3 has 14 residues. Germline values: CDR1 SGHVS, CDR2 FQNEAQ. Trimming pared 0 bases from V and 5 bases from J, leaving 9 bases between.

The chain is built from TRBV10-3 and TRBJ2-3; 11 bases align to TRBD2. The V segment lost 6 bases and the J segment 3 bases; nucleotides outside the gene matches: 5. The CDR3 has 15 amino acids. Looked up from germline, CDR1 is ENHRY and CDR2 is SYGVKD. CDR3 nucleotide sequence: TGTGCCATCAGGACTCTAGCGGGAGGTACAGATACGCAGTATTTT. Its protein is CAIRTLAGGTDTQYF.

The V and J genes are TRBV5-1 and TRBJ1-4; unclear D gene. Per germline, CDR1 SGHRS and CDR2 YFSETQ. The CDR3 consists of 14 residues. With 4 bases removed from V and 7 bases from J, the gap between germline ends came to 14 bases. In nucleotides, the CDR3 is TGCGCCAGCAGCCCTCAGGAGTCTAGTGAAAAACTGTTTTTT. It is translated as CASSPQESSEKLFF.

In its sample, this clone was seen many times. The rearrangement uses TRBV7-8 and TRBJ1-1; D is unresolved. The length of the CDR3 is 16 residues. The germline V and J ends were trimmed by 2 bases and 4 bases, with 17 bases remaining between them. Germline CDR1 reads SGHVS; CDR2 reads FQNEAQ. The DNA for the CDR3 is TGTGCCAGCAGCTTAAGGGCCCCCGGAGTGGGCACTGAAGCTTTCTTT. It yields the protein CASSLRAPGVGTEAFF.

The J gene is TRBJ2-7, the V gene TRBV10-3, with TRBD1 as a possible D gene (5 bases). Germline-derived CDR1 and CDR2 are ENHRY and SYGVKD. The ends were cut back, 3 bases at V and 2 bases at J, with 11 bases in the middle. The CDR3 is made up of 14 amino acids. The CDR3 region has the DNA TGTGCCATCAGTGACCCCGGACAAGCCTACGAGCAGTACTTC. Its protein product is CAISDPGQAYEQYF.